The rows below give T cell receptor beta chains drawn from one sample of a study of HIV-infected patients and healthy controls. TCRdb analysed the 5' RACE reads with MiXCR anew, one entry per CDR3 protein. Among under 8,500 distinct CDR3 sequences listed, around 9.9% were seen once. Specimen: blood, collected before antiretroviral therapy. The receptors derive from an adult with HIV infection. Both conserved end residues are part of each CDR3.

J gene,V gene,CDR3 protein
TRBJ1-5,TRBV20-1,CSAASISDQPQHF
TRBJ2-1,TRBV27,CASSSVAGGGDEQFF
TRBJ2-5,TRBV12-3/TRBV12-4,CASSLLARGETQYF
TRBJ1-4,TRBV29-1,CSAETGFNEKLFF
TRBJ2-3,TRBV3-1,CASSPRASWNGTQYF
TRBJ2-1,TRBV30,CAWSALGGYNEQFF
TRBJ1-1,TRBV5-1,CASSLEEGADGTEAFF
TRBJ1-1,TRBV27,CASSYQTGGLAEAFF
TRBJ1-3,TRBV5-6,CASSATGGRGNTIYF
TRBJ2-1,TRBV7-9,CASSPGGNEQFF
TRBJ2-1,TRBV7-9,CASSAISHEQFF
TRBJ2-4,TRBV5-5,CASSLIDSAKNIQYF
TRBJ1-2,TRBV20-1,CSADPTPRTANYGYTF
TRBJ2-7,TRBV27,CASSLSGIYEQYF
TRBJ2-3,TRBV20-1,CSAKTSGADTQYF
TRBJ1-3,TRBV4-1,CASSQEGGNPGLGNTIYF
TRBJ1-1,TRBV6-6,CASSYDRGGTEAFF
TRBJ1-1,TRBV6-5,CASSYVSNTEAFF
TRBJ2-7,TRBV20-1,CSARLARSSYEQYF
TRBJ1-2,TRBV13,CASSRLLDREWRDRGYTF
TRBJ1-5,TRBV7-6,CASSATGGTQPQHF
TRBJ1-3,TRBV20-1,CSASFFGASGNTIYF